This T cell receptor (beta chain) stems from a study of blood T cells in healthy people across ages. The second PCR ran roughly 6 to 11 cycles with a sample-barcoded 5' primer and J-beta primers. One entry per CDR3 protein results from TCRdb running MiXCR on the 5' RACE reads. The data contain 910,000 or so distinct CDR3 sequences, roughly half of them seen just once; the ten biggest clones take up 20% to 25%. There are 16 residues in the CDR3. CDR1 and CDR2 (germline): SEHNR, FQNEAQ (reference sequence). Trimming left V 2 bases short and J 2 bases short, with 14 bases between. V gene TRBV7-9 combines with J gene TRBJ2-3, with D perhaps matching TRBD2 (6 bases). The specimen sequenced was blood. This clonotype was obtained from a woman in her sixties or seventies in good health. The CDR3 protein is CASSLLVSGNTDTQYF. The CDR3 coding sequence is TGTGCCAGCAGCTTACTAGTTAGCGGTAACACAGATACGCAGTATTTT.